One and the same sample provided the 18 T cell receptor beta chains below, sequenced in a study of CD8 T cells in ankylosing spondylitis. TCRdb fed the 5' RACE reads into MiXCR, producing one record per CDR3 protein. The table includes 300,000 to 350,000 distinct CDR3 sequences, 9.5% to 13% detected once. The source material was blood, either unsorted or a sorted T cell fraction (not recorded which). The receptors shown here come from a female donor with ankylosing spondylitis or in good health (not recorded which).

This clonotype was seen a few times. This chain joins TRBV28 and TRBJ1-5, with a weak D call TRBD1 (6 bases). Germline CDR1 MDHEN, CDR2 SYDVKM. Between the trimmed V and J ends, which lost 2 bases and 1 base, there was a span of 9 bases. The CDR3 sequence is 15 residues long. The CDR3 region is CASSLPDRSNQPQHF. In DNA, the CDR3 is TGTGCCAGCAGTTTACCCGACAGGAGCAATCAGCCCCAGCATTTT.

This clonotype appeared many times. The chain carries TRBV5-1 and TRBJ2-3; 7 positions agree with TRBD1. V lost 0 bases, J lost 0 bases, and 4 bases stayed unmatched. The CDR3 sequence is 16 residues long. Germline V gene data show CDR1 as SGHRS and CDR2 as YFSETQ. The CDR3 sequence: CASSLAEGASTDTQYF. The CDR3 region has the DNA TGCGCCAGCAGCTTGGCCGAGGGGGCTAGCACAGATACGCAGTATTTT.

This clonotype was detected ten times or more. The V and J genes are TRBV27 and TRBJ2-2, with D possibly being TRBD2 (5 bases). The CDR3 runs 15 residues. Germline loops: CDR1 MNHEY, CDR2 SMNVEV (reference sequence). Trimming removed 3 bases from V and 2 bases from J, with 10 bases in between. The CDR3 coding sequence is TGTGCCAGCAGTTTCAGCACGGGAAACACCGGGGAGCTGTTTTTT. This translates into CASSFSTGNTGELFF.

This clonotype occurred a few times. The chain has TRBV20-1 and TRBJ1-3, with D uncertain. The CDR3 length is 17 residues. The germline V gene has CDR1 DFQATT and CDR2 SNEGSKA (reference sequence). Here the CDR3 DNA reads TGCAGCGCTGTCGGAGAGGAGGTGGCGGTCTCTGGAAACACCATATATTTT. Translation: CSAVGEEVAVSGNTIYF.

This clonotype was detected many times. This chain joins TRBV29-1 and TRBJ2-7; D is possibly TRBD2 (8 bases). The CDR3 is 17 amino acids. V was clipped by 7 bases and J by 0 bases, with 25 bases between them. Germline CDR1 is SQVTM and CDR2 is ANQGSEA. CDR3 residues: CSGTGTAGDLGSYEQYF. CDR3 DNA: TGCAGCGGGACCGGGACAGCGGGGGACCTAGGCTCCTACGAGCAGTACTTC.

In this sample, this clonotype turned up many times. The gene calls are TRBV29-1 and TRBJ1-2; possibly TRBD1 for D (6 bases). Trimming left V 6 bases short and J 1 base short, with 18 bases between. The CDR3 sequence is 15 residues long. Per germline, CDR1 SQVTM and CDR2 ANQGSEA. CDR3 residues: CSVDTADSFNYGYTF. The CDR3 region has the DNA TGCAGCGTCGATACCGCGGACAGCTTTAACTATGGCTACACCTTC.

This clonotype was seen ten or more times. This rearrangement joins TRBV12-3 or TRBV12-4 to TRBJ2-5, with D hard to call. The CDR3 spans 12 residues. The V end was cut by 5 bases, the J end by 10 bases, with 14 bases between. The CDR3 coding sequence is TGTGCCAGCAGTGCGACAAGTCGTGACCAGTACTTC. Its protein is CASSATSRDQYF.

At least ten counts were recorded for this clonotype. The rearrangement uses TRBV28 and TRBJ1-2; the match to TRBD1 covers 7 bases. Germline V gene data show CDR1 as MDHEN and CDR2 as SYDVKM. The CDR3 covers 15 residues. Unmatched junction bases numbered 10, after V lost 5 bases and J lost 4 bases. DNA for the CDR3: TGTGCCAGCAGTCCTTCTCCGGGACAGCCCTATGGCTACACCTTC. Encoded protein: CASSPSPGQPYGYTF.

The chain employs TRBV7-6 and TRBJ1-3, with a possible D match to TRBD1 (6 bases). CDR1 and CDR2 (germline): SGHVS, FNYEAQ. Deletions cut 6 bases from V and 4 bases from J, with 16 bases between. The CDR3 extends over 15 amino acids. Here the CDR3 reads CASSRGGTCGNTIYF. The CDR3 DNA follows: TGTGCCAGCAGTCGAGGGGGGACATGCGGAAACACCATATATTTT.

The J gene is TRBJ2-7, the V gene TRBV20-1; possibly TRBD2 for D (6 bases). CDR3 length: 14 residues. Germline V gives CDR1 DFQATT, CDR2 SNEGSKA (reference sequence). The V end lost 0 bases, the J end lost 2 bases, and 11 bases lay between the germline ends. CDR3 nucleotide sequence: TGCAGTGCTAGAGATTTCCGGGGGACCTACGAGCAGTACTTC. Its translation: CSARDFRGTYEQYF.

This clonotype was recorded a few times. V is TRBV2 and J is TRBJ2-1; tentatively, D is TRBD2 (6 bases). The CDR3 extends over 17 amino acids. Germline CDR1 is SNHLY and CDR2 is FYNNEI. V was pared by 4 bases and J by 0 bases, with 16 bases between. The CDR3, as DNA: TGTGCCAGCAGTGTTGGGGTTCGGGAGAGCTCCTACAATGAGCAGTTCTTC. Translation: CASSVGVRESSYNEQFF.

Remarks on this clonotype: Relative to the germline gene, one junction end is altered; a read error may explain this. The rearrangement joins TRBV20-1 to TRBJ2-5; 8 bases match TRBD1. This CDR3 comprises 17 residues. In germline, CDR1 is DFQATT, CDR2 SNEGSKA (reference sequence). CDR3 in DNA: TGCTGTGCTAGAGGGGTTCGGGGGACAGGCATTCAAGAGACCCAGTACTTC. The encoded protein is CCARGVRGTGIQETQYF.

This clonotype was seen ten or more times. The rearrangement joins TRBV5-1 to TRBJ1-1; the match to TRBD1 covers 11 bases. The V segment lost 4 bases and the J segment 7 bases; nucleotides outside the gene matches: 6. The V gene's germline CDR1 is SGHRS and CDR2 YFSETQ. The CDR3 consists of 14 residues. The CDR3: CASSPDRGPGEAFF. CDR3 bases: TGCGCCAGCAGCCCGGACAGGGGGCCGGGTGAAGCTTTCTTT.

This clonotype was detected many times. The chain has TRBV20-1 and TRBJ1-1; 9 nucleotides line up with TRBD1. Germline V gene sequence: CDR1 DFQATT, CDR2 SNEGSKA (reference sequence). This CDR3 has 15 amino acids. V was clipped by 3 bases and J by 2 bases; unmatched bases: 7. In nucleotides, the CDR3 is TGCAGTGCTAGGGGGACAGGGACAGGAAACACTGAAGCTTTCTTT. This sequence encodes CSARGTGTGNTEAFF.

This clonotype was recorded at least ten times. The J gene is TRBJ2-1, the V gene TRBV18; 10 bases align to TRBD1. Trimming took 8 bases from V and 8 from J; bases not matched to a gene: 9. Germline assignment: CDR1 KGHSH and CDR2 LQKENI. This CDR3 contains 14 residues. The CDR3 bases are TGTGCCAGCGACCGGGACAGGGGCTTCGATGAGCAGTTCTTC. This codes for CASDRDRGFDEQFF.

In its sample, this clonotype was seen many times. The chain is built from TRBV20-1 and TRBJ1-4; D is unclear. Germline CDR1 DFQATT, CDR2 SNEGSKA (reference sequence). Trimming shortened V by 1 base and J by 14 bases, and 11 bases separated the two germline ends. The CDR3 runs to 11 residues. CDR3 sequence reads: CSARAGISLFF. As DNA, the CDR3 is TGCAGTGCTAGAGCCGGTATCTCGCTGTTTTTT.

In its sample, this clonotype was seen many times. The gene calls are TRBV5-1 and TRBJ1-1; 9 nucleotides match TRBD1. This CDR3 has 14 amino acids. CDR1 is SGHRS, CDR2 YFSETQ, per germline. V trimming: 2 bases; J trimming: 6 bases; junction bases outside the gene matches: 5. The CDR3 bases are TGCGCCAGCAGCTTTGACAGGGGGGTGCCTGAAGCTTTCTTT. Translation: CASSFDRGVPEAFF.

This chain uses TRBV5-1 with TRBJ2-1, with TRBD1 matching 7 bases. Germline V CDR1 and CDR2: SGHRS, YFSETQ. CDR3 length equals 18 residues. V lost 4 bases, J lost 10 bases, and 23 bases stayed unmatched. The CDR3 is CASSTGTDSTLKIGEQFF. In DNA, the CDR3 is TGCGCCAGCAGCACCGGGACAGACAGTACACTGAAAATTGGAGAGCAGTTCTTC. The full variable domain, in which reference TRBV5-1 and TRBJ2-1 provide the parts outside the CDR3, is KAGVTQTPRYLIKTRGQQVTLSCSPISGHRSVSWYQQTPGQGLQFLFEYFSETQRNKGNFPGRFSGRQFSNSRSEMNVSTLELGDSALYLCASSTGTDSTLKIGEQFFGPGTRLTVL.